One and the same sample provided the 22 T cell receptor beta chains below, sequenced in a study of T cell responses to AZD1222 COVID-19 vaccine. Measured with immunoSEQ multiplex PCR; TCRdb has only the in-frame clones, and not every one. The sample carries tens of thousands of clones, 75% to 90% recorded once. Material: peripheral blood, obtained 28 days after the second AZD1222 dose. The receptors originated from an adult who received the AZD1222 COVID-19 vaccine.

This chain links TRBV9 with TRBJ2-2, with D possibly being TRBD2 (6 bases). The CDR3 length is 15 residues. The germline gives CDR1 SGDLS, CDR2 YYNGEE. The germline V and J ends were trimmed by 4 bases and 5 bases, with 15 bases remaining between them. The DNA for the CDR3 is TGTGCCAGCAGCCCCGCGGGACCTTGGACCGGGGAGCTGTTTTTT. This translates into CASSPAGPWTGELFF.

This clone was observed a single time. The chain is built from TRBV4-1 and TRBJ2-1; perhaps TRBD2 as D (6 bases). CDR1 MGHRA and CDR2 YSYEKL come from the germline V gene. This CDR3 contains 14 residues. V lost 3 bases and J lost 6, with 12 bases in between. The CDR3 here is CASSQFRLVNEQFF. CDR3 DNA sequence: TGCGCCAGCAGCCAGTTCAGACTAGTCAATGAGCAGTTCTTC.

This sequence joins TRBV7-2 and TRBJ2-3; D gene unclear. Germline loops: CDR1 SGHTA, CDR2 FQGNSA. V shed 2 bases and J shed 0 bases, with 9 bases lying between them. This CDR3 is 15 amino acids long. The CDR3: CASSLHSLSTDTQYF. The CDR3, as DNA: TGTGCCAGCAGCTTACACTCCCTAAGCACAGATACGCAGTATTTT.

V gene TRBV5-1 combines with J gene TRBJ2-3; D call uncertain. CDR3 size: 12 residues. With 0 bases removed from V and 5 bases from J, the gap between germline ends came to 4 bases. From germline, CDR1 is SGHRS and CDR2 YFSETQ. CDR3 nucleotide sequence: TGCGCCAGCAGCTTGGCCCAAGATACGCAGTATTTT. Encoded protein: CASSLAQDTQYF.

The V and J genes are TRBV9 and TRBJ1-2, with 9 positions matching TRBD1. Germline CDR1 SGDLS, CDR2 YYNGEE. J lost 2 bases, V lost 3 bases, and 2 bases had no gene match. The CDR3 runs to 14 residues. CDR3 sequence reads: CASSAGTGNYGYTF. The CDR3 nucleotides are TGTGCCAGCAGCGCCGGGACAGGGAACTATGGCTACACCTTC.

The chain recombines TRBV4-3 with TRBJ1-2; TRBD1 might be the D (6 bases). The V end was cut by 1 base, the J end by 8 bases, with 17 bases between. CDR1 is LGHNA, CDR2 YSLEER, per germline. This CDR3 contains 15 residues. CDR3 region: CASSQGGAGDGGYTF. CDR3 nucleotides: TGCGCCAGCAGCCAAGGGGGCGCAGGGGATGGGGGCTACACCTTC.

The J gene is TRBJ2-5, the V gene TRBV28; D ambiguous. The CDR3 covers 11 residues. Trimming stripped 7 bases from V and 1 base from J, with 4 bases between. The germline V gene has CDR1 MDHEN and CDR2 SYDVKM. CDR3 nucleotide sequence: TGTGCCAGCACCGCCCAAGAGACCCAGTACTTC. It translates to CASTAQETQYF.

This chain uses TRBV5-1 with TRBJ1-6, with D possibly TRBD1 on 5 matching bases. The CDR3 consists of 14 residues. V was clipped by 0 bases and J by 7 bases, with 8 bases between them. The germline V gene encodes CDR1 SGHRS and CDR2 YFSETQ. The CDR3 nucleotides read TGCGCCAGCAGCTTGGATAGACAGAATTCACCCCTCCACTTT. This translates into CASSLDRQNSPLHF.

The rearrangement joins TRBV10-3 to TRBJ1-6, with 9 positions matching TRBD1. The germline CDR1 and CDR2 sequences are ENHRY and SYGVKD. V was clipped by 6 bases and J by 13 bases; unmatched bases: 10. The CDR3 is 14 amino acids. This CDR3 is CAIRGTGRLHPLHF. The DNA for the CDR3 is TGTGCCATCAGGGGGACAGGGCGACTTCATCCCCTCCACTTT.

This rearrangement joins TRBV5-1 to TRBJ1-3, with D possibly TRBD1 on 5 matching bases. This CDR3 comprises 16 residues. V lost 0 bases and J 0 bases, leaving 10 bases between the germline ends. The germline CDR1 and CDR2 sequences are SGHRS and YFSETQ. This chain's CDR3 is CASSLDGGSSGNTIYF. CDR3 sequence (DNA): TGCGCCAGCAGCTTGGACGGGGGGAGCTCTGGAAACACCATATATTTT.

The chain is built from TRBV6-5 and TRBJ2-7; 12 bases are a match to TRBD1. Trimming at V came to 5 bases and at J to 4 bases, leaving 6 bases not matched to a gene. This CDR3 contains 15 residues. The germline gives CDR1 MNHEY, CDR2 SVGAGI. CDR3 sequence: CASSQRDRGPYEQYF. CDR3 in DNA: TGTGCCAGCAGTCAAAGGGACAGGGGGCCTTACGAGCAGTACTTC.

The V and J genes are TRBV4-2 and TRBJ1-1; D is possibly TRBD1 (6 bases). The CDR3 spans 17 residues. The germline CDR1 and CDR2 sequences are LGHNA and YNFKEQ. V dropped 2 bases and J dropped 11 bases, with 27 bases sitting between them. The CDR3 here is CASSQNSRGSDGGEAFF. For the CDR3, the DNA is TGTGCCAGCAGCCAAAATTCTAGGGGGAGCGATGGGGGTGAGGCTTTCTTT.

The rearrangement joins TRBV6-5 to TRBJ2-4; D not resolved. CDR3 length: 16 amino acids. Per the germline V gene, CDR1 is MNHEY and CDR2 is SVGAGI. Between the trimmed V and J ends, which lost 3 bases and 0 bases, there was a span of 12 bases. CDR3 residues: CASSYSMRLAKNIQYF. Here the CDR3 DNA reads TGTGCCAGCAGTTATAGTATGAGGCTAGCCAAAAACATTCAGTACTTC.

The gene calls are TRBV7-2 and TRBJ1-1, with D unclear. V was shortened by 3 bases and J by 4 bases, with 9 bases between the two germline ends. Per germline, CDR1 SGHTA and CDR2 FQGNSA. The CDR3 length is 13 residues. The CDR3 loop reads CASSFSTTTEAFF. As DNA, the CDR3 is TGTGCCAGCAGCTTTTCGACAACCACTGAAGCTTTCTTT.

This chain joins TRBV12-3 or TRBV12-4 and TRBJ2-7; the match to TRBD1 covers 9 bases. V lost 6 bases, J lost 12 bases, and 6 bases stayed unmatched. The CDR3 runs 11 residues. The chain's CDR3 is CASSPGTGRYF. The CDR3 DNA sequence: TGTGCCAGCAGCCCTGGGACAGGGAGGTACTTC.

V and J are TRBV7-8 and TRBJ1-2, with unresolved D. Trimming cost V 0 bases and J 4 bases, with 15 bases left between them. CDR3 length: 16 residues. Germline V gene data show CDR1 as SGHVS and CDR2 as FQNEAQ. The CDR3 DNA is TGTGCCAGCAGCTTAGCGGGAGGCCCCGCGGGCTATGGCTACACCTTC. This codes for CASSLAGGPAGYGYTF.

The V and J genes are TRBV6-5 and TRBJ1-4; weak D call: TRBD1 (5 bases). Germline V gene data show CDR1 as MNHEY and CDR2 as SVGAGI. Trimming cost V 7 bases and J 7 bases, with 19 bases left between them. This CDR3 has 15 amino acids. The CDR3 here is CASTLTGGAGEKLFF. Written as DNA, the CDR3 is TGTGCCAGCACTTTGACTGGAGGGGCCGGTGAAAAACTGTTTTTT.

The count of this clone is one. The chain is built from TRBV28 and TRBJ1-2, with a weak D call TRBD1 (5 bases). The CDR3 spans 13 residues. V was trimmed by 5 bases and J by 4 bases, leaving 11 bases between them. Germline loops: CDR1 MDHEN, CDR2 SYDVKM. The CDR3 DNA is TGTGCCAGCAGTGCTCCGCAGGGCTATGGCTACACCTTC. Residues: CASSAPQGYGYTF.

The rearrangement uses TRBV3-1 (or the pseudogene TRBV3-2) and TRBJ1-6; D is uncertain. The CDR3 totals 11 residues. Germline loops: CDR1 LGHDT, CDR2 YNNKEL (reference sequence). The ends were cut back, 3 bases at V and 14 bases at J, with 8 bases in the middle. CDR3 sequence (DNA): TGTGCCAGCAGCCAGGAGAGGGCCCTCCACTTT. Translated: CASSQERALHF.

The V gene is TRBV4-3, the J gene TRBJ2-2, with D possibly TRBD2 on 6 matching bases. The CDR3 contains 16 residues. V gave up 0 bases and J gave up 6 bases, with 14 bases separating them. Germline V gene data show CDR1 as LGHNA and CDR2 as YSLEER. CDR3 nucleotides: TGCGCCAGCAGCCAAGATTATACTAGCCTGGCCGGGGAGCTGTTTTTT. It specifies CASSQDYTSLAGELFF.

V and J are TRBV9 and TRBJ1-1, with 9 bases identical to TRBD1. The ends lost 4 bases at V and 6 bases at J; junction bases unmatched: 13. The germline V gene has CDR1 SGDLS and CDR2 YYNGEE. The CDR3 has 16 residues. The CDR3 is CASSPRTGARGAEAFF. As DNA, the CDR3 is TGTGCCAGCAGCCCGAGGACAGGGGCTCGGGGGGCTGAAGCTTTCTTT.

This clone appeared a few times. The chain links TRBV7-9 to TRBJ1-6, with no clear D. CDR3 length: 14 residues. Germline-derived CDR1 and CDR2 are SEHNR and FQNEAQ (reference sequence). V lost 1 base, J lost 7 bases, and 8 bases lay in between. The CDR3: CASSLVGRNSPLHF. In DNA form, the CDR3 reads TGTGCCAGCAGCTTAGTTGGCAGAAATTCACCCCTCCACTTT.